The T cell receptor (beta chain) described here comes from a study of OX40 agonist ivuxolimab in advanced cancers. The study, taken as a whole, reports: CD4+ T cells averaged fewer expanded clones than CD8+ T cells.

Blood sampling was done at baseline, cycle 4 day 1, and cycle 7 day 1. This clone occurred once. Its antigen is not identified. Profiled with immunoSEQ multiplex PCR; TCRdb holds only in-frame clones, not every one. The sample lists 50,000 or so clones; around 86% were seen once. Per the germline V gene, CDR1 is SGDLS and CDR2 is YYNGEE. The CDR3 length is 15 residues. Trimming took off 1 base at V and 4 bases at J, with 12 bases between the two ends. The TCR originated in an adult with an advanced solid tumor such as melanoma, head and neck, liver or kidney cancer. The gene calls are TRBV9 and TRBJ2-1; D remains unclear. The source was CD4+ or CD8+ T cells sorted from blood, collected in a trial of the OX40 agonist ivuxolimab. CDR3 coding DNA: TGTGCCAGCAGCGTAACCGGTGGCTTATACAATGAGCAGTTCTTC. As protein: CASSVTGGLYNEQFF.